The 21 T cell receptor beta chains reported below all come from one sample, sequenced in a study of blood T cell repertoires in COVID-19. Profiling relied on immunoSEQ multiplex PCR, and the TCRdb table lists in-frame clones only, not all of them. The sample records about 250,000 clones, around 91% being singletons. Sequencing was carried out using PBMCs or T cells enriched from blood (not recorded which). Receptors were obtained from a woman aged 18-29 years who had recovered from COVID-19.

This clone was counted a single time. The chain is built from TRBV18 and TRBJ2-7, with a weak D call TRBD2 (7 bases). The CDR3 consists of 15 residues. The V end lost 3 bases, the J end lost 4 bases, and 16 bases lay between the germline ends. CDR1 is KGHSH and CDR2 is LQKENI in the germline V gene. The CDR3, as DNA: TGTGCCAGCTCACCCGGGGGGCGGGCTGCGTACGAGCAGTACTTC. This gives the protein CASSPGGRAAYEQYF. Supplemented by reference TRBV18 and TRBJ2-7, the full variable domain reads NAGVMQNPRHLVRRRGQEARLRCSPMKGHSHVYWYRQLPEEGLKFMVYLQKENIIDESGMPKERFSAEFPKEGPSILRIQQVVRGDSAAYFCASSPGGRAAYEQYFGPGTRLTVT.

This clone was detected ten times or more. This chain links TRBV10-3 with TRBJ1-4, with D perhaps matching TRBD1 (6 bases). This CDR3 has 14 amino acids. V was pared by 5 bases and J by 6 bases, with 13 bases between. CDR1 is ENHRY, CDR2 SYGVKD, per germline. The CDR3 loop reads CAISPGHGDEKLFF. DNA for the CDR3: TGTGCCATCAGTCCGGGACACGGGGATGAAAAACTGTTTTTT.

The rearrangement joins TRBV19 to TRBJ1-6, with D unclear. The CDR3 extends over 15 amino acids. Germline V CDR1 and CDR2: LNHDA, SQIVND (reference sequence). V was clipped by 3 bases and J by 7 bases, with 13 bases between them. CDR3 in amino acids: CASSIYPPGNSPLHF. The CDR3, as DNA: TGTGCCAGTAGTATCTATCCTCCGGGGAATTCACCCCTCCACTTT.

The V and J genes are TRBV19 and TRBJ1-5; perhaps TRBD1 as D (6 bases). CDR3 length: 15 amino acids. Trimming cost V 3 bases and J 5 bases, with 14 bases left between them. Germline CDR1 and CDR2: LNHDA and SQIVND (reference sequence). The CDR3, as DNA: TGTGCCAGTAGTATCCTACAGGGCGGTTATCAGCCCCAGCATTTT. Protein: CASSILQGGYQPQHF. Using reference TRBV19 and TRBJ1-5 for the parts outside the CDR3, the full variable domain is DGGITQSPKYLFRKEGQNVTLSCEQNLNHDAMYWYRQDPGQGLRLIYYSQIVNDFQKGDIAEGYSVSREKKESFPLTVTSAQKNPTAFYLCASSILQGGYQPQHFGDGTRLSIL.

The V call is TRBV5-4, the J call TRBJ2-1; no reliable D call. The length of the CDR3 is 14 residues. Trimming removed 7 bases at V and 0 bases at J, with 11 bases between. Germline V gene sequence: CDR1 SGHNT, CDR2 YYREEE (reference sequence). CDR3 in DNA: TGTGCCAGCGGTCCCTTTAGCTCCTACAATGAGCAGTTCTTC. Protein: CASGPFSSYNEQFF. Looking up the rest from reference TRBV5-4 and TRBJ2-1 gives the full variable domain: ETGVTQSPTHLIKTRGQQVTLRCSSQSGHNTVSWYQQALGQGPQFIFQYYREEENGRGNFPPRFSGLQFPNYSSELNVNALELDDSALYLCASGPFSSYNEQFFGPGTRLTVL.

The chain combines TRBV11-2 with TRBJ1-3, with 9 nucleotides matching TRBD1. This CDR3 contains 15 residues. The V segment lost 5 bases and the J segment 6 bases; nucleotides outside the gene matches: 8. CDR1 and CDR2 (germline): SGHAT, FQNNGV. For the CDR3, the DNA is TGTGCCAGCAGCCTGGGACAGGGCGTGTCAAACACCATATATTTT. Amino acid sequence: CASSLGQGVSNTIYF.

The chain uses TRBV10-3 and TRBJ1-4; D is possibly TRBD1 (6 bases). CDR1 is ENHRY and CDR2 is SYGVKD in the germline V gene. This CDR3 region has 12 residues. Trimming cost V 8 bases and J 8 bases, with 12 bases left between them. Here the CDR3 DNA reads TGTGCCATCGGTCCGGGGACAGAAAAACTGTTTTTT. Residues: CAIGPGTEKLFF.

The rearrangement joins TRBV2 to TRBJ1-5; no definite D call. The V gene lost 1 base and the J gene lost 0 bases, with 7 bases spanning the gap. From germline, CDR1 is SNHLY and CDR2 FYNNEI. The CDR3 length is 15 residues. The CDR3 DNA is TGTGCCAGCAGTGAAGTGCACTATAGCAATCAGCCCCAGCATTTT. The encoded protein is CASSEVHYSNQPQHF. The variable domain in full, with the rest retrieved from reference TRBV2 and TRBJ1-5, is EPEVTQTPSHQVTQMGQEVILRCVPISNHLYFYWYRQILGQKVEFLVSFYNNEISEKSEIFDDQFSVERPDGSNFTLKIRSTKLEDSAMYFCASSEVHYSNQPQHFGDGTRLSIL.

This clone turned up a few times. The chain joins TRBV5-1 to TRBJ1-1; possibly TRBD1 for D (6 bases). This CDR3 region has 15 residues. Germline loops: CDR1 SGHRS, CDR2 YFSETQ. The germline V and J ends were trimmed by 2 bases and 5 bases, with 16 bases remaining between them. CDR3 loop: CASSFLPGQGTEAFF. CDR3 DNA: TGCGCCAGCAGCTTTTTACCGGGACAAGGGACTGAAGCTTTCTTT.

The chain employs TRBV5-4 and TRBJ2-2; 9 nucleotides match TRBD2. Germline CDR1 SGHNT, CDR2 YYREEE (reference sequence). J was trimmed by 9 bases and V by 0 bases; bases with no gene match: 12. This CDR3 spans 17 amino acids. CDR3 in amino acids: CASSLAMGSGGRRELFF. Here the CDR3 DNA reads TGTGCCAGCAGCTTGGCCATGGGTAGCGGGGGTCGTCGGGAGCTGTTTTTT.

The V and J genes are TRBV5-1 and TRBJ2-3; 7 positions match TRBD2. The V and J ends lost 3 bases and 2 bases, in that order; junction bases with no gene match: 3. Germline values: CDR1 SGHRS, CDR2 YFSETQ. The CDR3 runs to 14 residues. Written as DNA, the CDR3 is TGCGCCAGCAGCTCGAGACTAGCCACAGATACGCAGTATTTT. Its translation: CASSSRLATDTQYF.

V gene TRBV27 combines with J gene TRBJ1-2, with 7 bases that match TRBD1. This CDR3 has 15 residues. CDR1 and CDR2 (germline): MNHEY, SMNVEV (reference sequence). The V gene end was trimmed by 4 bases and the J gene end by 2 bases; junction bases not matched to a gene: 7. This chain's CDR3 is CASSSTGTVNYGYTF. The CDR3 bases are TGTGCCAGCAGTTCAACCGGGACAGTGAACTATGGCTACACCTTC.

The chain couples TRBV3-1 (or the pseudogene TRBV3-2) to TRBJ2-1, with 12 nucleotides matching TRBD2. The CDR3 is 16 amino acids. The germline CDR1 and CDR2 sequences are LGHDT and YNNKEL (reference sequence). Trimming removed 0 bases from V and 7 bases from J; junction bases left unmatched: 4. CDR3 protein: CASSQDLAGGNNEQFF. CDR3 nucleotide sequence: TGTGCCAGCAGCCAAGATCTAGCGGGGGGGAATAATGAGCAGTTCTTC.

This chain connects TRBV6-5 to TRBJ1-2; D call uncertain. Trimming left V 2 bases short and J 0 bases short, with 10 bases between. Germline lookup yields CDR1 MNHEY and CDR2 SVGAGI. The CDR3 has 15 residues. The CDR3 DNA sequence: TGTGCCAGCAGTTACCTAGATGGAGCTAACTATGGCTACACCTTC. It translates to CASSYLDGANYGYTF.

This sequence joins TRBV5-1 and TRBJ2-1, with 13 bases that match TRBD2. J was trimmed by 0 bases and V by 4 bases; bases with no gene match: 4. Per germline, CDR1 SGHRS and CDR2 YFSETQ. This CDR3 comprises 17 residues. CDR3 in amino acids: CASSLGLAGVSYNEQFF. The DNA of the CDR3 is TGCGCCAGCAGCCTTGGACTAGCGGGGGTCTCCTACAATGAGCAGTTCTTC.

The chain recombines TRBV3-1 (or the pseudogene TRBV3-2) with TRBJ2-1; D not resolved. The V gene's germline CDR1 is LGHDT and CDR2 YNNKEL (reference sequence). Trimming pared 4 bases from V and 5 bases from J, leaving 12 bases between. The CDR3 contains 14 residues. CDR3 amino acids: CASSPWASDNEQFF. CDR3 DNA: TGTGCCAGCAGCCCTTGGGCGTCGGACAATGAGCAGTTCTTC.

The V and J genes are TRBV5-1 and TRBJ2-7, with 9 bases matching TRBD2. The CDR3 covers 17 residues. The V gene end was trimmed by 2 bases and the J gene end by 3 bases; junction bases not matched to a gene: 12. CDR1 is SGHRS, CDR2 YFSETQ, per germline. CDR3 residues: CASSLFGGGAMDYEQYF. DNA for the CDR3: TGCGCCAGCAGCTTATTTGGCGGGGGGGCCATGGACTACGAGCAGTACTTC.

J is TRBJ2-7 and V is TRBV19, with D perhaps TRBD1 (6 bases). Germline-derived CDR1 and CDR2 are LNHDA and SQIVND (reference sequence). Trimming pared 9 bases from V and 1 base from J, leaving 7 bases between. The CDR3 runs 11 residues. The chain's CDR3 is CASGQSYEQYF. In DNA form, the CDR3 reads TGTGCCAGCGGACAGTCCTACGAGCAGTACTTC.

V and J are TRBV5-6 and TRBJ1-2; D remains unclear. CDR1 and CDR2 from the germline V gene are SGHDT and YYEEEE. This CDR3 spans 11 amino acids. The ends were cut back, 0 bases at V and 7 bases at J, with 4 bases in the middle. CDR3 in amino acids: CASSLAGGYTF. As DNA, the CDR3 is TGTGCCAGCAGCTTGGCAGGTGGCTACACCTTC.

The rearrangement links TRBV2 to TRBJ2-1; the D is unclear. The length of the CDR3 is 14 residues. The germline CDR1 and CDR2 sequences are SNHLY and FYNNEI. Trimming removed 2 bases at V and 0 bases at J, with 5 bases between. CDR3 in DNA: TGTGCCAGCAGTGAACCTAGCTCCTACAATGAGCAGTTCTTC. It yields the protein CASSEPSSYNEQFF.

The chain employs TRBV6-5 and TRBJ2-1; 8 bases line up with TRBD2. Looked up from germline, CDR1 is MNHEY and CDR2 is SVGAGI. The CDR3 runs to 14 residues. With V trimmed by 5 bases and J by 9 bases, 9 bases remained unmatched. CDR3 sequence reads: CASSRGGWGTEQFF. The CDR3 DNA is TGTGCCAGCAGTCGGGGGGGTTGGGGTACTGAGCAGTTCTTC.